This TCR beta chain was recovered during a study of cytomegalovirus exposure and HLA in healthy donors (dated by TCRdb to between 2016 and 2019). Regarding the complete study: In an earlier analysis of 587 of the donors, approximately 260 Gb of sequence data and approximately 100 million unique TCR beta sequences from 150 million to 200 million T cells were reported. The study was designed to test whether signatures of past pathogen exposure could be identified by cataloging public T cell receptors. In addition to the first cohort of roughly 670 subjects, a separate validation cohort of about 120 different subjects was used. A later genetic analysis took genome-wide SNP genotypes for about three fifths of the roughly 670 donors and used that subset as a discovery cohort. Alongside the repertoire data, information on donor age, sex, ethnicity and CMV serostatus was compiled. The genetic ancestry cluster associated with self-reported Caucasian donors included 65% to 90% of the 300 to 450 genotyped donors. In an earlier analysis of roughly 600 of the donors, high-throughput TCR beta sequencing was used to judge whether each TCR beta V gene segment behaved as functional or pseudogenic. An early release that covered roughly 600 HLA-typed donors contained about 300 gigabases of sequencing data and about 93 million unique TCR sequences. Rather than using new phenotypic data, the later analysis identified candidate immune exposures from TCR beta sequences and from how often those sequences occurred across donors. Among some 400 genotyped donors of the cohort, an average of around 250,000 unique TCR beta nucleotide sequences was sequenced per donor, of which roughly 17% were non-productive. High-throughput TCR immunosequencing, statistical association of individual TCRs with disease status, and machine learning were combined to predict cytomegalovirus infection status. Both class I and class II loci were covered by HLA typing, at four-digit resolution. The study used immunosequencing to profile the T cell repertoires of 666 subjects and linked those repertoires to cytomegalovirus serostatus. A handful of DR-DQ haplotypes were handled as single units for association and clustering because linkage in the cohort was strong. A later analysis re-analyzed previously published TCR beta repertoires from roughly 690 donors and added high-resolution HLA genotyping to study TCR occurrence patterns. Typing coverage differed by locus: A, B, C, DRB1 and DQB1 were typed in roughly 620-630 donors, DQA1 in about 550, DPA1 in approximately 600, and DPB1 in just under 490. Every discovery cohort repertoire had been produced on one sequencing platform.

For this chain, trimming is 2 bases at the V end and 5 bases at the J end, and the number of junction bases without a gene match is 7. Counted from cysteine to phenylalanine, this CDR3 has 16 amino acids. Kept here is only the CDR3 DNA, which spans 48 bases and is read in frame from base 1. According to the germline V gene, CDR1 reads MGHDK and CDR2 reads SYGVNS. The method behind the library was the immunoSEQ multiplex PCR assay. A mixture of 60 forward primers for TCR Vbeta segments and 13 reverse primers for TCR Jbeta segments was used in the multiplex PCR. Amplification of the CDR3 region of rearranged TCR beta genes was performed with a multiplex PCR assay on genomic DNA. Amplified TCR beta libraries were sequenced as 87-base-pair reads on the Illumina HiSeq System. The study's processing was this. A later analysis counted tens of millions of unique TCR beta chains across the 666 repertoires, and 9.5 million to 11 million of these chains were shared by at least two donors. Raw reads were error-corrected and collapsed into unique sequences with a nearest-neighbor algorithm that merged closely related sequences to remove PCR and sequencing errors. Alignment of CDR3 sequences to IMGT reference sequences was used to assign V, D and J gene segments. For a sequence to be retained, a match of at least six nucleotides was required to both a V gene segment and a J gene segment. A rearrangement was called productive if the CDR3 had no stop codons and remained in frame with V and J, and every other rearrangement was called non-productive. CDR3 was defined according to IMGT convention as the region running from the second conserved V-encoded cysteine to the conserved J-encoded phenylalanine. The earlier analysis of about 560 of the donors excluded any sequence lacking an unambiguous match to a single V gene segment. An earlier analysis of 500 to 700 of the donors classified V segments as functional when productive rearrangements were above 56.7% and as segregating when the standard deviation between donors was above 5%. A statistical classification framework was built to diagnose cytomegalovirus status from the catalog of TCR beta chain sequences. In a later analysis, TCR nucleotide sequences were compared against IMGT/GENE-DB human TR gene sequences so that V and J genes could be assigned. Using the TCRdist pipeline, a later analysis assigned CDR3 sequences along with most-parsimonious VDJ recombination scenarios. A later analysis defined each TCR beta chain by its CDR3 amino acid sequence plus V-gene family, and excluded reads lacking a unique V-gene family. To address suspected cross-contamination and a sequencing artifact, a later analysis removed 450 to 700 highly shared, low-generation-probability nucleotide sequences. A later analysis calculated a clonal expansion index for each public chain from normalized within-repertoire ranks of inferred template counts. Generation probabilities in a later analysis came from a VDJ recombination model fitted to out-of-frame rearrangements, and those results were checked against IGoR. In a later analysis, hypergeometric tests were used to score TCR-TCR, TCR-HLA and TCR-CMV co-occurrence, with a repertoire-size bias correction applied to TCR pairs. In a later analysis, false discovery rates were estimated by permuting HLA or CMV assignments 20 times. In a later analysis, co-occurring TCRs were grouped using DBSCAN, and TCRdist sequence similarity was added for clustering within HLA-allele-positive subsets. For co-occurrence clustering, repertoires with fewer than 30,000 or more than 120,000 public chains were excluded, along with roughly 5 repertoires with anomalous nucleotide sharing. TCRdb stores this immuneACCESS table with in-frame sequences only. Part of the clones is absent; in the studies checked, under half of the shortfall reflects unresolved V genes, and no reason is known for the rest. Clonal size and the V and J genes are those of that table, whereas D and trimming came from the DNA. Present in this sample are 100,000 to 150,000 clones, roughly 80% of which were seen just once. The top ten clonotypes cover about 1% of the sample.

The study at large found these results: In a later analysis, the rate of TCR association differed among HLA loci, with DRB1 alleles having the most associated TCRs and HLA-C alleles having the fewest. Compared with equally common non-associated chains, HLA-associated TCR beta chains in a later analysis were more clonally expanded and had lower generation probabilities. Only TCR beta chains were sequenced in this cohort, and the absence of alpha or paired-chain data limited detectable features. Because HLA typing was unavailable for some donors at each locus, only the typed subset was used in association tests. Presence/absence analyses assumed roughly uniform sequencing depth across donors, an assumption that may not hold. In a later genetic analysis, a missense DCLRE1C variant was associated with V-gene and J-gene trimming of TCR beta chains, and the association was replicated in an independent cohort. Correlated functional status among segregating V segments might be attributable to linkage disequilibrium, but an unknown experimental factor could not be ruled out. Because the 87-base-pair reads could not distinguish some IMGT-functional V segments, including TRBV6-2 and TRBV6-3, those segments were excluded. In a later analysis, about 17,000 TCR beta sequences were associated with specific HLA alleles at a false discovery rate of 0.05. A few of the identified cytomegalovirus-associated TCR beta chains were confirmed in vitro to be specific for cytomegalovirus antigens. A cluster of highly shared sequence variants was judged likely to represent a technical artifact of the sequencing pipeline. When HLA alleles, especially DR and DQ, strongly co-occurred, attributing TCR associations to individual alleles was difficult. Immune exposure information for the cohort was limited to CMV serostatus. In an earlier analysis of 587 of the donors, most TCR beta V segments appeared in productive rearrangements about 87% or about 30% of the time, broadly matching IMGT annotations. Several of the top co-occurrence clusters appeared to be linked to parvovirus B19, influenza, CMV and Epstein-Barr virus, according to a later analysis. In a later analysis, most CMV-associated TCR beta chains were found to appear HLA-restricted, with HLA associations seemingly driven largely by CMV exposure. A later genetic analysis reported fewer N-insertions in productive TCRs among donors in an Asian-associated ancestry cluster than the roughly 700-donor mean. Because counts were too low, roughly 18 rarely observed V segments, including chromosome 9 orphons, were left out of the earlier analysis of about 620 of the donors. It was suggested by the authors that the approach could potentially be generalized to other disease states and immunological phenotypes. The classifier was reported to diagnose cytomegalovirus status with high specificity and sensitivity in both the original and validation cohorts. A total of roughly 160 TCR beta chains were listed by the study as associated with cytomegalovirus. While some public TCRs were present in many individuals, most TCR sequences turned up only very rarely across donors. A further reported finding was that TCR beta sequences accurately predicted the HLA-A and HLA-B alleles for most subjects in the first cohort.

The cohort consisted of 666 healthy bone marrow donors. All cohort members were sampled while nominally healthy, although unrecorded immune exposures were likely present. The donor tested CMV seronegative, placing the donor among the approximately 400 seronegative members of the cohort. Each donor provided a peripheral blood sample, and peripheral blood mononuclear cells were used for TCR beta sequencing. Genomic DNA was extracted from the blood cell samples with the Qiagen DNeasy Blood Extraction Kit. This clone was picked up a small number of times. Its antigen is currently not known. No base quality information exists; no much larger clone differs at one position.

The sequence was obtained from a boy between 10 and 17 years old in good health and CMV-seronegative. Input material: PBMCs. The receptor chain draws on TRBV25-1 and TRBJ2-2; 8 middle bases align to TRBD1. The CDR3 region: CASSEVQGAVTGELFF. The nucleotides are TGTGCCAGCAGTGAAGTTCAGGGGGCGGTGACCGGGGAGCTGTTTTTT.